The clone carrying this TCR delta chain occurred a few times. A far larger clone is only one base removed, so a read error is likely. Other DNA sequences in this sample translate to the same CDR3. This record belongs to a study of γδ T cells in repeated Plasmodium falciparum infection. The overall study: Malaria-naive adults were infected with P. falciparum NF54 four times over around 640 days.

TCRdb called clones anew from the multiplex PCR reads with CATT. The sample lists 70,000 to 95,000 delta-chain clones; about 1.5% were seen once. The source of this sequence is a pool of human donors (malaria-infected and uninfected, not separated). The source material was gamma-delta T cells from blood.

The DNA of the CDR3 is TGTGCTCTTGGGGAACGGGGCTTTTCGGGGACCGATAAACTCATCTTT. Translation gives CALGERGFSGTDKLIF. V usage is TRDV1 and J usage is TRDJ1; D is unclear. The V end was cut by 1 base, the J end by 2 bases, with 14 bases between. Germline-derived CDR1 and CDR2 are TSWWSYY and QGS. This CDR3 is built from 16 residues.